The clone carrying this T cell receptor beta chain was recorded many times. Read data end 3 residues before the CDR3 end; the end is taken from the germline J gene. The data belong to a study of T cell clonality in common variable immunodeficiency. The assay was immunoSEQ multiplex PCR, and TCRdb's table has in-frame clones only and misses some. Sampling found about 52,000 clones, none seen once. Germline V gene lookup returns CDR1 LNHDA and CDR2 SQIVND (reference sequence). Between the trimmed V and J ends, which lost 0 bases and 8 bases, there was a span of 5 bases. This CDR3 contains 12 residues. Sequencing input: peripheral blood mononuclear cells. The sequence came from a person aged 18-70 years in good health. This chain links TRBV19 with TRBJ2-1; D is unclear. The CDR3 loop is CASSIDLYEQFF. The DNA read from the CDR3 is TGTGCCAGTAGTATAGATCTTTATGAG.